The rows below give T cell receptor beta chains drawn from one sample of a study of blood T cell repertoires in COVID-19. The repertoire was sequenced with immunoSEQ multiplex PCR; TCRdb's copy has only in-frame clones and lacks some. The sample records tens of thousands of clones, about 85% being singletons. The sequencing input was peripheral blood. The receptors come from a man aged 55 to 70 with acute or convalescent COVID-19. Both conserved end residues are part of each CDR3. A D gene is named only where the DNA matches it firmly.

v_call,j_call,d_call,cdr3_nt,cdr3_aa
TRBV19,TRBJ2-1,NA,TGTGCCAGTAGTATATCTCCCTACAATGAGCAGTTCTTC,CASSISPYNEQFF
TRBV6-5,TRBJ1-1,NA,TGTGCCAGCAGTTACGGGGGCGGGACTGAAGCTTTCTTT,CASSYGGGTEAFF
TRBV4-2,TRBJ2-3,NA,TGTGCCAGCAGCCGAATACCGGGGGGCACAGATACGCAGTATTTT,CASSRIPGGTDTQYF
TRBV3-1/TRBV3-2,TRBJ1-1,NA,TGTGCCAGCAGCCAAGGCTTTGGCAGGGGGAACACTGAAGCTTTCTTT,CASSQGFGRGNTEAFF
TRBV19,TRBJ1-1,NA,TGTGCCAGTAGTATAGGGCGGGGGGCCACTGAAGCTTTCTTT,CASSIGRGATEAFF
TRBV9,TRBJ2-2,NA,TGTGCCAGCAGCAGTCCAGGACCGGGGATCACCGGGGAGCTGTTTTTT,CASSSPGPGITGELFF
TRBV7-6,TRBJ2-1,TRBD2,TGTGCCAGCAGCTTAGACCGCGGGCGGGCCGGACTAGCGATAAATGAGCAGTTCTTC,CASSLDRGRAGLAINEQFF
TRBV7-3,TRBJ2-1,NA,TGTGCCAGCAGCTCACATGGGGGGTTCAATGAGCAGTTCTTC,CASSSHGGFNEQFF
TRBV7-3,TRBJ2-2,TRBD2,TGTGCCAGCAGCTCCCGGGAGGGACACACCGGGGAGCTGTTTTTT,CASSSREGHTGELFF
TRBV2,TRBJ1-2,NA,TGTGCTCCCAGGGTGGGCAACTATGGCTACACCTTC,CAPRVGNYGYTF